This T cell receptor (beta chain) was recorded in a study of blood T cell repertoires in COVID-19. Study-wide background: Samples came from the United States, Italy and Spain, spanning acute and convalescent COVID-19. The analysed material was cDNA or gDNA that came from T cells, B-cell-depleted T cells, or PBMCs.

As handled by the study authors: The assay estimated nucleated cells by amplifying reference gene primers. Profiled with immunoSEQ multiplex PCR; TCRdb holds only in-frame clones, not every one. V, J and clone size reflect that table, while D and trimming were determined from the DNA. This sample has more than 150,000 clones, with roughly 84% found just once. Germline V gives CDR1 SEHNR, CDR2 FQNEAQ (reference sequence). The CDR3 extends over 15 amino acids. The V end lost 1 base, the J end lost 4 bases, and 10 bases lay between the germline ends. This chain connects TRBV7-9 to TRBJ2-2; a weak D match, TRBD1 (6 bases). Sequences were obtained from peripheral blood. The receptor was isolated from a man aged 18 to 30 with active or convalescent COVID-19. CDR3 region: CASSLDRVGTGELFF. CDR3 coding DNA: TGTGCCAGCAGCTTAGACAGGGTCGGCACCGGGGAGCTGTTTTTT. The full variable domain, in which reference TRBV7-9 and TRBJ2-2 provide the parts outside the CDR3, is DTGVSQNPRHKITKRGQNVTFRCDPISEHNRLYWYRQTLGQGPEFLTYFQNEAQLEKSRLLSDRFSAERPKGSFSTLEIQRTEQGDSAMYLCASSLDRVGTGELFFGEGSRLTVL.